This TCR beta chain was found in a study of cytomegalovirus exposure and HLA in healthy donors. Between the trimmed V and J ends, which lost 4 bases and 11 bases, there was a span of 11 bases. This CDR3 region has 11 residues. Germline CDR1 is SQVTM and CDR2 is ANQGSEA. PCR was performed using 60 Vbeta and 13 Jbeta primers. TCRdb's copy holds only in-frame clones and misses some; the assay was immunoSEQ multiplex PCR. The sample contains some 180,000 clones, about 70% of which appear only once. The genes are TRBV29-1 and TRBJ2-2; unclear D gene. Sequencing was carried out using PBMCs. The TCR was taken from a woman aged 25-40 years in good health and CMV-seronegative. The DNA of the CDR3 is TGCAGCGTTGTCCTCCAGTCAGAGCTGTTTTTT. It yields the protein CSVVLQSELFF.